This TCR beta chain was sequenced for a study of blood T cell repertoires in COVID-19. Per the original data handling: Scientists estimated how many nucleated cells there were by amplifying reference gene primers. Sequencing was performed with immunoSEQ multiplex PCR; in TCRdb, only in-frame clones are kept and a portion is missing. The D gene and trimming were derived from the DNA, and the V and J assignments and clone size from that table. The table records 320,000 or so clones, about 90% of them present only once. Germline V lookup: CDR1 MNHEY, CDR2 SVGAGI. Trimming removed 2 bases at V and 3 bases at J, with 10 bases between. The CDR3 runs to 14 residues. Researchers sorted participants into cohorts using their self-reported clinical history. Two negative PCRs, clearance, or symptom resolution characterized the recovered Cohort 3 donors.

The chain uses TRBV6-5 and TRBJ2-5; D is ambiguous. The receptor comes from a man aged 25 to 40 who had recovered from COVID-19. Sequencing was carried out using PBMCs or T cells enriched from blood (not recorded which). The CDR3 sequence is CASSYGAAEETQYF. The DNA of the CDR3 is TGTGCCAGCAGTTACGGTGCTGCAGAAGAGACCCAGTACTTC.